This TCR beta chain was found in a study of cytomegalovirus exposure and HLA in healthy donors. Study findings and constraints: In a later analysis, roughly 17,000 TCR beta sequences were associated with HLA alleles at 0.05 false discovery rate. Later analysis showed TCR association rates varying by HLA locus, highest for DRB1 and lowest for HLA-C. When a later analysis was performed, an Asian-associated ancestry cluster reportedly had fewer N-insertions than the roughly 700-donor mean.

The PCR made use of 60 Vbeta and 13 Jbeta primers. Original methodology: An analysis performed later counted about 80 million unique TCR beta chains (around 11 million of them shared). Data came from immunoSEQ multiplex PCR; TCRdb stores just in-frame clones and leaves some out. V and J calls and clone size come straight from that table; D and trimming were deduced from the DNA. The profile covers approximately 190,000 clones, with 80% to 85% appearing a single time and roughly 6.3% taken by the ten largest. The CDR3 sequence is 13 residues long. CDR1 and CDR2 (germline): MNHNS, SASEGT. Trimming left V 4 bases short and J 4 bases short, with 8 bases between. As concerns this clone: The target antigen is unknown.

The specimen sequenced was PBMCs. The TCR comes from a man in his forties or fifties in good health and CMV-seropositive. The chain links TRBV6-1 to TRBJ1-5; D may be TRBD1 (6 bases). The CDR3 loop reads CASSVGGNQPQHF. DNA for the CDR3: TGTGCCAGCAGTGTAGGGGGAAATCAGCCCCAGCATTTT.